This entry features one T cell receptor (beta chain) sequence. The data stem from a study of OX40 agonist ivuxolimab in advanced cancers. The V end lost 5 bases, the J end lost 0 bases, and 11 bases lay between the germline ends. This CDR3 comprises 15 residues. Per the germline V gene, CDR1 is SGHAT and CDR2 is FQDESV (reference sequence). Sequencing used immunoSEQ multiplex PCR; TCRdb keeps in-frame clones, though not all of them. The table records 98,000 or so clones, roughly 90% of them present only once. The gene calls are TRBV11-1 and TRBJ2-1, with D hard to call. This TCR was sampled from an adult with an advanced solid tumor such as melanoma, head and neck, liver or kidney cancer. This specimen was CD4+ or CD8+ T cells sorted from blood, taken in a trial of the OX40 agonist ivuxolimab. Here the CDR3 reads CASSRQGSSYNEQFF. The CDR3 bases are TGTGCCAGCAGCAGACAAGGAAGCTCCTACAATGAGCAGTTCTTC.